Shown below are 23 T cell receptor beta chains from a single sample sequenced in a study of response to subunit inactivated influenza vaccine. TCRdb itself ran the RT-PCR reads through MiXCR, one entry per CDR3 protein. The profile shows roughly 700,000 distinct CDR3 sequences, roughly 14% of them singletons. The starting material was PBMCs from blood, obtained around two weeks before vaccination. The receptors here all came from a middle-aged man who received an inactivated influenza vaccine.

This clonotype occurred a few times. The rearrangement links TRBV7-9 to TRBJ2-7; D is unclear. This CDR3 spans 15 amino acids. The V gene's germline CDR1 is SEHNR and CDR2 FQNEAQ (reference sequence). V lost 4 bases and J lost 0, with 13 bases in between. DNA of the CDR3: TGTGCCAGCAGCTCGATGGACGGGCCCTCCTACGAGCAGTACTTC. Translating gives CASSSMDGPSYEQYF.

The genes are TRBV28 and TRBJ1-2; D might be TRBD1 (5 bases). In germline, CDR1 is MDHEN, CDR2 SYDVKM. The CDR3 has 14 amino acids. V was trimmed by 3 bases and J by 4 bases, leaving 12 bases between them. CDR3 region: CASSFRQGRYGYTF. CDR3 DNA: TGTGCCAGCAGTTTCAGGCAGGGCCGCTATGGCTACACCTTC.

V usage is TRBV3-1 and J usage is TRBJ2-1; D possibly matches TRBD1 or TRBD2 (5 bases each). Germline V gene sequence: CDR1 LGHDT, CDR2 YNNKEL (reference sequence). The CDR3 covers 15 residues. V shed 2 bases and J shed 5 bases, with 13 bases lying between them. The CDR3, as DNA: TGTGCCAGCAGCCAACCGGGACGGAAGCACAATGAGCAGTTCTTC. Translated: CASSQPGRKHNEQFF.

This clonotype was detected many times. The genes are TRBV27 and TRBJ1-1; 8 bases fit TRBD1. Germline-derived CDR1 and CDR2 are MNHEY and SMNVEV (reference sequence). Trimming at V came to 6 bases and at J to 6 bases, leaving 6 bases not matched to a gene. The CDR3 contains 13 residues. CDR3 in amino acids: CASRKDRVAEAFF. CDR3 DNA: TGTGCCAGCAGAAAGGACAGGGTTGCTGAAGCTTTCTTT.

This clonotype was detected a few times. The gene calls are TRBV5-1 and TRBJ2-1, with D unclear. The germline V gene encodes CDR1 SGHRS and CDR2 YFSETQ. CDR3 length equals 11 residues. Deletions cut 5 bases from V and 5 bases from J, with 5 bases between. In DNA, the CDR3 is TGCGCCAGCAGGCAGGACAATGAGCAGTTCTTC. Amino acids: CASRQDNEQFF.

This clonotype was observed a few times. The V gene is TRBV5-1, the J gene TRBJ2-4, with D uncertain. CDR1 and CDR2 (germline): SGHRS, YFSETQ. The CDR3 covers 13 residues. V dropped 0 bases and J dropped 9 bases, with 10 bases sitting between them. Here the CDR3 DNA reads TGCGCCAGCAGCTTGGGAGGTACGGTCATTCAGTACTTC. This codes for CASSLGGTVIQYF.

A few counts support this clonotype. The chain links TRBV3-1 to TRBJ2-3; 8 bases are shared with TRBD1. J gave up 3 bases and V 4 bases, and 6 bases lay outside the gene matches. The CDR3 consists of 15 residues. In germline, CDR1 is LGHDT, CDR2 YNNKEL (reference sequence). The CDR3 DNA reads as TGTGCCAGCAGCCTTCGGACAGGGACAACAGATACGCAGTATTTT. Translated: CASSLRTGTTDTQYF.

The V gene is TRBV4-1, the J gene TRBJ2-7, with 8 bases aligning to TRBD2. With 0 bases clipped from V and 3 bases from J, the junction kept 4 bases outside the gene matches. Germline CDR1 is MGHRA and CDR2 is YSYEKL. The CDR3 sequence is 15 residues long. CDR3: CASSQERAGVYEQYF. In DNA form, the CDR3 reads TGCGCCAGCAGCCAAGAAAGAGCGGGGGTCTACGAGCAGTACTTC.

This clonotype was counted between two and nine times. The V call is TRBV18, the J call TRBJ2-1; D call uncertain. V lost 3 bases and J 0 bases, leaving 18 bases between the germline ends. Germline V gives CDR1 KGHSH, CDR2 LQKENI. This CDR3 contains 18 residues. The CDR3 reads CASSPTMSRQFSYNEQFF. DNA for the CDR3: TGTGCCAGCTCACCTACTATGAGTCGTCAATTCTCCTACAATGAGCAGTTCTTC.

J is TRBJ2-3 and V is TRBV12-3 or TRBV12-4; 11 bases align to TRBD2. V shed 5 bases and J 2 bases; nucleotides not matched to a gene: 9. The CDR3 runs 17 residues. CDR3 DNA: TGTGCCAGCAGTCCCTTCCTAGCGGGAGGCTACACAGATACGCAGTATTTT. As protein: CASSPFLAGGYTDTQYF.

The chain employs TRBV18 and TRBJ2-1, with TRBD2 identical over 9 bases. J gave up 0 bases and V 4 bases, and 4 bases lay outside the gene matches. This CDR3 contains 16 residues. Germline values: CDR1 KGHSH, CDR2 LQKENI. DNA of the CDR3: TGTGCCAGCTCACGGACTAGCGATCGCTCCTACAATGAGCAGTTCTTC. It yields the protein CASSRTSDRSYNEQFF.

This clonotype was counted only a few times. This rearrangement joins TRBV5-4 to TRBJ2-7, with D perhaps matching TRBD1 (7 bases). V was trimmed by 6 bases and J by 0 bases, leaving 16 bases between them. The CDR3 contains 15 residues. Germline V gene sequence: CDR1 SGHNT, CDR2 YYREEE (reference sequence). This CDR3 is CASTPGGMNSYEQYF. For the CDR3, the DNA is TGTGCCAGCACTCCAGGGGGGATGAACTCCTACGAGCAGTACTTC.

This clonotype was recorded many times. The chain couples TRBV29-1 to TRBJ2-1; D possibly corresponds to TRBD1 (6 bases). V lost 4 bases, J lost 7 bases, and 20 bases lay in between. This CDR3 has 15 residues. The germline V gene has CDR1 SQVTM and CDR2 ANQGSEA. CDR3 in amino acids: CSVVGHRRRPNEQFF. The DNA of the CDR3 is TGCAGCGTTGTGGGACACAGGAGACGACCGAATGAGCAGTTCTTC.

The V and J genes are TRBV9 and TRBJ1-2; 10 bases are shared with TRBD1. V was clipped by 3 bases and J by 5 bases; unmatched bases: 10. The CDR3 covers 16 residues. The V gene's germline CDR1 is SGDLS and CDR2 YYNGEE. In DNA, the CDR3 is TGTGCCAGCAGCGCCCAGACGACAGGGGGCATGTATGGCTACACCTTC. Amino acid sequence: CASSAQTTGGMYGYTF.

This clonotype was picked up many times. The chain uses TRBV20-1 and TRBJ2-1; 9 bases line up with TRBD2. The CDR3 has 13 residues. Per germline, CDR1 DFQATT and CDR2 SNEGSKA (reference sequence). The V and J ends lost 4 bases and 2 bases, in that order; junction bases with no gene match: 0. CDR3 protein: CSATSGAYNEQFF. The CDR3 DNA sequence: TGCAGTGCTACTAGCGGGGCCTACAATGAGCAGTTCTTC.

This rearrangement joins TRBV20-1 to TRBJ2-1; D perhaps matches TRBD2 (6 bases). Germline V lookup: CDR1 DFQATT, CDR2 SNEGSKA (reference sequence). The V end was cut by 3 bases, the J end by 4 bases, with 19 bases between. The CDR3 totals 16 residues. Here the CDR3 reads CSASDPGVYRYNEQFF. CDR3 sequence (DNA): TGCAGTGCTAGTGACCCGGGGGTCTACCGGTACAATGAGCAGTTCTTC.

This clonotype was picked up many times. The chain joins TRBV12-3 or TRBV12-4 to TRBJ2-3; 7 positions agree with TRBD2. V shed 8 bases, J shed 4 bases, and the junction held 6 bases outside the gene matches. The CDR3 length is 13 residues. This chain's CDR3 is CASSAGVADTQYF. The CDR3, as DNA: TGTGCCAGCTCGGCGGGGGTGGCAGATACGCAGTATTTT.

The V and J genes are TRBV4-2 and TRBJ1-6; no firm D call. The CDR3 totals 16 residues. V lost 5 bases and J lost 1, with 12 bases in between. Germline V lookup: CDR1 LGHNA, CDR2 YNFKEQ. CDR3 nucleotides: TGTGCCAGCAGCGCTTTAGGTGAATCCTATAATTCACCCCTCCACTTT. The encoded protein is CASSALGESYNSPLHF.

CDR3 in DNA: TGTGCCAGCAGTAGTGACGGGGGCTTCTGGGCCAACGTCCTGACTTTC. It translates to CASSSDGGFWANVLTF. The chain recombines TRBV6-1 with TRBJ2-6, with D possibly called TRBD1 or TRBD2 (6 bases each). This CDR3 has 16 amino acids. V was pared by 5 bases and J by 5 bases, with 16 bases between. Germline V lookup: CDR1 MNHNS, CDR2 SASEGT.

The chain combines TRBV2 with TRBJ1-2; 9 nucleotides match TRBD1. Germline CDR1 and CDR2: SNHLY and FYNNEI. The V gene end was trimmed by 4 bases and the J gene end by 8 bases; junction bases not matched to a gene: 8. CDR3 length: 14 residues. The CDR3 DNA sequence: TGTGCCAGCAGTGGTCTTTGGACAGGGGCCGGCTACACCTTC. Protein product: CASSGLWTGAGYTF.

This sequence joins TRBV5-1 and TRBJ2-7; D remains unclear. Per germline, CDR1 SGHRS and CDR2 YFSETQ. This CDR3 is 13 amino acids long. The V end lost 0 bases, the J end lost 3 bases, and 7 bases lay between the germline ends. Written as DNA, the CDR3 is TGCGCCAGCAGCTTGGATGGTATCTACGAGCAGTACTTC. Encoded protein: CASSLDGIYEQYF.

This clonotype was detected a few times. The rearrangement joins TRBV4-2 to TRBJ2-3; tentative D call: TRBD1 (5 bases). V gave up 4 bases and J gave up 0 bases, with 14 bases separating them. The CDR3 loop spans 16 amino acids. Germline CDR1 reads LGHNA; CDR2 reads YNFKEQ. The CDR3 nucleotides read TGTGCCAGCAGCCCTTCTAAGACAGCTAGCACAGATACGCAGTATTTT. It translates to CASSPSKTASTDTQYF.

This clonotype occurred a few times. The CDR3 DNA follows: TGCGCCAGCAGCTCGGGACGGACGGAGGAGACCCAGTACTTC. Encoded protein: CASSSGRTEETQYF. This sequence joins TRBV5-1 and TRBJ2-5, with D perhaps matching TRBD1 or TRBD2 (5 bases each). The CDR3 is 14 amino acids. Germline values: CDR1 SGHRS, CDR2 YFSETQ. Trimming removed 3 bases from V and 5 bases from J, with 14 bases in between.